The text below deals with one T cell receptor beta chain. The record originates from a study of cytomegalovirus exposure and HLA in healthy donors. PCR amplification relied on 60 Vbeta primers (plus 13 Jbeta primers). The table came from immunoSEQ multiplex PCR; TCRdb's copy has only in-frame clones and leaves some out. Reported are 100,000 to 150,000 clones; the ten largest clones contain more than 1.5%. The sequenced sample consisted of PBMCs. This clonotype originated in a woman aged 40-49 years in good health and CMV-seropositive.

CDR3 protein: CASSALDEQFF. In DNA form, the CDR3 reads TGTGCCAGCAGCGCTCTAGATGAGCAGTTCTTC. V is TRBV7-2 and J is TRBJ2-1; D uncertain. The CDR3 is made up of 11 amino acids. Trimming took 5 bases from V and 8 from J, leaving 7 bases between them. The germline gives CDR1 SGHTA, CDR2 FQGNSA.